This TCR beta chain was identified during a study of identifying expanded T cells in peripheral blood. TCRdb keeps only in-frame clones here, not all; method: immunoSEQ multiplex PCR. The sample has about 94,000 clones; roughly 86% are singletons. Germline assignment: CDR1 GTSNPN and CDR2 SVGIG (reference sequence). CDR3 length: 14 residues. V is TRBV30 and J is TRBJ2-5; a weak D match, TRBD1 (7 bases). Gene TRBJ2-7 matches the end of the DNA better, so the J call may be wrong. Sequenced: blood. The TCR was taken from a person aged 18 to 75 in good health. In DNA, the CDR3 is TGTGCCTGGAGCCACCCAGGGGGGAGAGACGAGCAGTACTTC. It codes for CAWSHPGGRDEQYF.